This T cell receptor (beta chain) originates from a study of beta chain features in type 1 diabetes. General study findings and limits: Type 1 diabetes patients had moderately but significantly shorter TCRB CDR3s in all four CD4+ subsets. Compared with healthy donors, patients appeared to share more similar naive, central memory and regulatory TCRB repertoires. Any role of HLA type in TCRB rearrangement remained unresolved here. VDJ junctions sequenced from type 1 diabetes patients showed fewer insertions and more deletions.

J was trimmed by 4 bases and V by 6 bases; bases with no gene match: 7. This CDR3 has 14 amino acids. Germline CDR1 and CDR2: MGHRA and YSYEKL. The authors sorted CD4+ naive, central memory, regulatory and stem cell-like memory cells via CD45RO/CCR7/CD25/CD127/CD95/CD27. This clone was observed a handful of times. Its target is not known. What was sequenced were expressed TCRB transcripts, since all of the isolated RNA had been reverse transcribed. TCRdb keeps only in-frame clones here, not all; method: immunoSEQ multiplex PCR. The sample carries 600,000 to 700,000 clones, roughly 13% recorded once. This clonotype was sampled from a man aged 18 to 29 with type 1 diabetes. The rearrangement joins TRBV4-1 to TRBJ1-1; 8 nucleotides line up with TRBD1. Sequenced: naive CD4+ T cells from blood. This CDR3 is CASSVEDRATEAFF. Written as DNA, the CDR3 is TGCGCCAGCAGTGTGGAGGACAGGGCCACTGAAGCTTTCTTT.